The entry below gives a single T cell receptor (beta chain) sequence along with its context. Its antigen is undetermined. The data belong to a study of human T cells and chemical hapten exposure. Study summary: The use of 2% DPC on around 2 cm by around 2 cm of upper inner arm skin constituted sensitization. Patch tests put 0.01% DPC on the upper back, and the results were checked at 6 days.

Each CDR3 protein gets one entry after TCRdb re-called the RACE reads with MiXCR. The sample contains about 190,000 distinct CDR3 sequences, about 25% of which appear only once. CDR1 is MNHEY, CDR2 SVGAGI, per germline. There are 16 residues in the CDR3. Trimming stripped 2 bases from V and 2 bases from J, with 10 bases between. The time point: patch test 3, about 24 weeks after DPC sensitization. The treatment denotes: therapeutic diphenylcyclopropenone sensitization with weekly scalp DPC. It was unfractionated whole blood from which total RNA was extracted. Findings and limits, study-wide: DPC sensitization did not alter TCRs above 1 in 1000 frequency.

The sequence came from a woman between 40 and 55 years old with alopecia areata. Some clones in this sample may be carry-over from other donors' samples. This sequence joins TRBV6-5 and TRBJ2-6; D is unresolved. The source material was whole blood, sampled in connection with sensitization to the hapten diphenylcyclopropenone (DPC). CDR3 loop: CASSYHESTGANVLTF. CDR3 DNA: TGTGCCAGCAGTTACCATGAAAGTACTGGGGCCAACGTCCTGACTTTC.